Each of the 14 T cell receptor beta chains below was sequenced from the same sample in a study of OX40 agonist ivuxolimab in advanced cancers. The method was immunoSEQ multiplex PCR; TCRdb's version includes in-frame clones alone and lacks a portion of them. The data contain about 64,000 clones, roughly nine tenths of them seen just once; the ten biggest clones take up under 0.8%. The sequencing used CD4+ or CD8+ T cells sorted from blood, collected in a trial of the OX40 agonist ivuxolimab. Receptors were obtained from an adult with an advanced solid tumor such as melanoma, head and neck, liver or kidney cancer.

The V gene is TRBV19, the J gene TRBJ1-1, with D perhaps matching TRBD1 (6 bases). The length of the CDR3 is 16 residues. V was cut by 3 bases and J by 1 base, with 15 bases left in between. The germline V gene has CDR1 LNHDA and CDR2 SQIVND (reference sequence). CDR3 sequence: CASSINPGVSNTEAFF. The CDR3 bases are TGTGCCAGTAGTATCAATCCAGGGGTGTCGAACACTGAAGCTTTCTTT.

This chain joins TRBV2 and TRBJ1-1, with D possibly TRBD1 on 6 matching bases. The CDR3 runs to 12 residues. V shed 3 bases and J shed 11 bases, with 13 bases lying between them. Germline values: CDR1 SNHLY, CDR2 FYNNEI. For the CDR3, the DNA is TGTGCCAGCAGTGACCGGGACAAGAGGGCTTTCTTT. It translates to CASSDRDKRAFF.

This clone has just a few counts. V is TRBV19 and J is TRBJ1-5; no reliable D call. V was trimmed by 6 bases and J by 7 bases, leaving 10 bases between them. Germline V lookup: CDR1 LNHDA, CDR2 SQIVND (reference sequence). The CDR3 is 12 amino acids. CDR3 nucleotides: TGTGCCAGTAGGACCCTAATCCAGCCCCAGCATTTT. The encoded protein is CASRTLIQPQHF. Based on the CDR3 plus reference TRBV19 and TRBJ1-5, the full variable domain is DGGITQSPKYLFRKEGQNVTLSCEQNLNHDAMYWYRQDPGQGLRLIYYSQIVNDFQKGDIAEGYSVSREKKESFPLTVTSAQKNPTAFYLCASRTLIQPQHFGDGTRLSIL.

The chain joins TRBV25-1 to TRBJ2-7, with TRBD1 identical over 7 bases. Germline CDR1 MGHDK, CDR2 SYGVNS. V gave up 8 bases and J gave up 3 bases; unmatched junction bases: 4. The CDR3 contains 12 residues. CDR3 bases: TGTGCCAGCTCCGGGACAGACTACGAGCAGTACTTC. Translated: CASSGTDYEQYF.

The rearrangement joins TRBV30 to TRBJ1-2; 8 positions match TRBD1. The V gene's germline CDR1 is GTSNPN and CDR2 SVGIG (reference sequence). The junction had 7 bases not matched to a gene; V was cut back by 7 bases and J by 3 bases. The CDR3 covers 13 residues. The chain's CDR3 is CALTGGSYYGYTF. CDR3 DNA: TGTGCCTTAACAGGGGGTTCCTACTATGGCTACACCTTC.

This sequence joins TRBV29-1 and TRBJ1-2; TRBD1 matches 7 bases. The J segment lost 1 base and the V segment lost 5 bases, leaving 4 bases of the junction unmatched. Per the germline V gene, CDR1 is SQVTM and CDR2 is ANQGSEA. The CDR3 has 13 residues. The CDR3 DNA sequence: TGCAGCGTTCATCGACAGGGTAACTATGGCTACACCTTC. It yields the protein CSVHRQGNYGYTF.

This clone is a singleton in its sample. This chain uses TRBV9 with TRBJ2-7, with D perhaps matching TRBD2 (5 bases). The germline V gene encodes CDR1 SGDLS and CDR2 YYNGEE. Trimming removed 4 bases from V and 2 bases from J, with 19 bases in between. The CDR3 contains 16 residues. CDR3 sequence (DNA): TGTGCCAGCAGCCTAAGGAGCGGTACAATCACCTACGAGCAGTACTTC. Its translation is CASSLRSGTITYEQYF. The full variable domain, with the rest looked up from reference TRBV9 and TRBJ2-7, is DSGVTQTPKHLITATGQRVTLRCSPRSGDLSVYWYQQSLDQGLQFLIQYYNGEERAKGNILERFSAQQFPDLHSELNLSSLELGDSALYFCASSLRSGTITYEQYFGPGTRLTVT.

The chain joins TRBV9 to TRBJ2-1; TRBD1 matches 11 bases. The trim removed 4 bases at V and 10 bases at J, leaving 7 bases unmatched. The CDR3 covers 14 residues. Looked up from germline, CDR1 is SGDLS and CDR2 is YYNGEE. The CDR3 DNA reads TGTGCCAGCAGCCCGGGACAGGGGGTACGGGAGCAGTTCTTC. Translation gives CASSPGQGVREQFF.

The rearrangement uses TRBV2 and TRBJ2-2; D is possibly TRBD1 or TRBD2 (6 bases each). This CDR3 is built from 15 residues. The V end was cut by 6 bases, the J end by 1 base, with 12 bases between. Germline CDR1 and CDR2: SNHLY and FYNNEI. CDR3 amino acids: CASRGAAGNTGELFF. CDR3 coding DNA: TGTGCCAGCAGGGGGGCAGCGGGGAACACCGGGGAGCTGTTTTTT.

The CDR3 region is CASSSTSAGSYGYTF. CDR3 nucleotides: TGTGCCAGCAGTTCCACCTCAGCAGGGTCCTATGGCTACACCTTC. The chain couples TRBV27 to TRBJ1-2; D is perhaps TRBD1 (5 bases). The V end lost 4 bases, the J end lost 4 bases, and 16 bases lay between the germline ends. The CDR3 loop spans 15 amino acids. The V gene's germline CDR1 is MNHEY and CDR2 SMNVEV (reference sequence).

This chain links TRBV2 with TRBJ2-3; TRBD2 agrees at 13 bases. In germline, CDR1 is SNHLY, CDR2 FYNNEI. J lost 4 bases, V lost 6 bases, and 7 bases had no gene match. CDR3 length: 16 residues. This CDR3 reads CASRPTSGGAPDTQYF. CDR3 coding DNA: TGTGCCAGCAGACCTACTAGCGGGGGGGCCCCAGATACGCAGTATTTT.

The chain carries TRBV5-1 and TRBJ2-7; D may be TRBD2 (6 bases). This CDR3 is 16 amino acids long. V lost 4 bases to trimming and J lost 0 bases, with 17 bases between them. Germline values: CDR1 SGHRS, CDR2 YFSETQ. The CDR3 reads CASSPSPSVSSYEQYF. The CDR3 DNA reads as TGCGCCAGCAGCCCATCCCCTAGCGTCAGCTCCTACGAGCAGTACTTC.

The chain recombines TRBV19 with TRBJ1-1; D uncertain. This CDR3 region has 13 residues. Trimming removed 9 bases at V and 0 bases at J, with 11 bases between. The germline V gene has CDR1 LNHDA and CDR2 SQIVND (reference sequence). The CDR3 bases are TGTGCCAGCCGAGAAACAGTGAACACTGAAGCTTTCTTT. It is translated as CASRETVNTEAFF.

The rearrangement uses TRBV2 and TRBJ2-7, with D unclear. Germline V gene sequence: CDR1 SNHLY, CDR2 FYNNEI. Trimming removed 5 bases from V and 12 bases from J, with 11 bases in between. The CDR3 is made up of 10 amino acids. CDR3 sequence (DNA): TGTGCCAGCAGTACCAGACTGAGGTACTTC. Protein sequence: CASSTRLRYF.